One sample yielded the 24 T cell receptor beta chains listed below, sequenced in a study of T cells after yellow fever vaccination. TCRdb fed the 5' RACE reads into MiXCR, producing one record per CDR3 protein. The sample lists some 670,000 distinct CDR3 sequences, roughly an eighth seen once, with more than 12% in the top ten. The material sequenced was PBMCs, taken on the day of the yellow fever booster vaccination. Receptors were obtained from a man between 25 and 39 years old who received the YFV17D yellow fever vaccine.

This chain uses TRBV20-1 with TRBJ2-1; a weak D match, TRBD2 (6 bases). Germline loops: CDR1 DFQATT, CDR2 SNEGSKA (reference sequence). The CDR3 has 17 residues. V lost 3 bases, J lost 0 bases, and 18 bases lay in between. CDR3 DNA sequence: TGCAGTGCTAGGGCCATAGCGGTCCGGTCCTCCTACAATGAGCAGTTCTTC. Protein: CSARAIAVRSSYNEQFF.

This clonotype has more than one count but fewer than ten. The chain combines TRBV12-3 or TRBV12-4 with TRBJ2-2; possibly TRBD1 for D (6 bases). V was cut by 0 bases and J by 7 bases, with 15 bases left in between. The CDR3 runs 16 residues. CDR3 DNA sequence: TGTGCCAGCAGTTTAGCCCCTACAGGGTTCGGCGGGGAGCTGTTTTTT. Amino acid sequence: CASSLAPTGFGGELFF.

This clonotype has just a few counts. V usage is TRBV20-1 and J usage is TRBJ2-1; D ambiguous. V was pared by 6 bases and J by 6 bases, with 18 bases between. The CDR3 runs to 14 residues. CDR1 and CDR2 (germline): DFQATT, SNEGSKA (reference sequence). This CDR3 reads CSAASFGDFNEQFF. The DNA for the CDR3 is TGCAGTGCAGCGTCCTTTGGGGATTTCAATGAGCAGTTCTTC.

This chain joins TRBV7-9 and TRBJ2-1; D uncertain. The CDR3 spans 13 residues. V lost 10 bases and J 5 bases, leaving 15 bases between the germline ends. Germline CDR1 SEHNR, CDR2 FQNEAQ (reference sequence). Here the CDR3 reads CAIRHGLDNEQFF. The CDR3 DNA reads TGTGCCATCCGTCACGGTTTGGACAATGAGCAGTTCTTC.

This chain's CDR3 is CASSDPNRGSYNEQFF. The CDR3 DNA is TGCGCCAGCAGTGACCCCAACCGGGGCTCCTACAATGAGCAGTTCTTC. This sequence joins TRBV10-2 and TRBJ2-1; D is possibly TRBD2 (5 bases). V gave up 3 bases and J gave up 0 bases, with 12 bases separating them. The CDR3 is made up of 16 amino acids. Germline loops: CDR1 WSHSY, CDR2 SAAADI.

The V call is TRBV28, the J call TRBJ2-7, with a weak D call TRBD2 (5 bases). The CDR3 length is 13 residues. V was pared by 1 base and J by 12 bases, with 16 bases between. Germline assignment: CDR1 MDHEN and CDR2 SYDVKM. CDR3 sequence (DNA): TGTGCCAGCAGTTTATTGTCCGGAGGTAATGCGTACTTC. Translated: CASSLLSGGNAYF.

This chain uses TRBV15 with TRBJ2-3; tentatively, D is TRBD1 (7 bases). Germline loops: CDR1 LNHNV, CDR2 YYDKDF (reference sequence). Trimming left V 5 bases short and J 0 bases short, with 15 bases between. This CDR3 has 16 residues. The CDR3 DNA sequence: TGTGCCACCAGCGCCAAGACAGGGACTAGCACAGATACGCAGTATTTT. Encoded protein: CATSAKTGTSTDTQYF.

This clonotype was picked up many times. The gene calls are TRBV7-2 and TRBJ2-5; D is tentatively TRBD1 or TRBD2 (6 bases each). V was trimmed by 0 bases and J by 4 bases, leaving 9 bases between them. The germline V gene has CDR1 SGHTA and CDR2 FQGNSA. This CDR3 comprises 14 residues. CDR3 sequence: CASSLAGGSETQYF. The CDR3, as DNA: TGTGCCAGCAGCTTAGCCGGGGGCTCAGAGACCCAGTACTTC.

There are many counts of this clonotype. The genes are TRBV11-2 and TRBJ1-6, with unresolved D. The CDR3 spans 13 residues. Trimming took off 5 bases at V and 7 bases at J, with 9 bases between the two ends. Germline V CDR1 and CDR2: SGHAT, FQNNGV. The CDR3 loop is CASSHEPNSPLHF. The CDR3 DNA sequence: TGTGCCAGCAGCCACGAACCGAATTCACCCCTCCACTTT.

This clonotype appeared many times. This rearrangement joins TRBV3-1 to TRBJ2-3, with D tentatively TRBD2 (6 bases). This CDR3 comprises 17 residues. Trimming took off 0 bases at V and 2 bases at J, with 15 bases between the two ends. Germline assignment: CDR1 LGHDT and CDR2 YNNKEL (reference sequence). CDR3 DNA: TGTGCCAGCAGCCAAGAAGGGAGGAGACAAAACACAGATACGCAGTATTTT. Protein sequence: CASSQEGRRQNTDTQYF.

This clonotype was picked up a small number of times. This chain's CDR3 is CASSKERGSTDTQYF. CDR3 sequence (DNA): TGTGCCAGCAGCAAAGAGAGGGGTAGCACAGATACGCAGTATTTT. The chain uses TRBV21-1 and TRBJ2-3; whether TRBD1, the table's D call, matches the DNA was not checked. TRBV21-1 is a known pseudogene. The CDR3 spans 15 residues.

J is TRBJ2-7 and V is TRBV5-6; 15 positions match TRBD2. Germline CDR1 reads SGHDT; CDR2 reads YYEEEE. V shed 4 bases and J 9 bases; nucleotides not matched to a gene: 11. CDR3 length: 16 amino acids. The CDR3 loop is CASSPGLAGGIWRQYF. CDR3 coding DNA: TGTGCCAGCAGCCCGGGACTAGCGGGAGGAATTTGGAGGCAGTACTTC.

This clonotype was recorded at least ten times. The chain carries TRBV12-3 or TRBV12-4 and TRBJ1-6; tentative D call: TRBD1 (5 bases). This CDR3 has 13 amino acids. V was trimmed by 5 bases and J by 5 bases, leaving 7 bases between them. The CDR3, as DNA: TGTGCCAGCAGTAGGGGTCATAATTCACCCCTCCACTTT. Translation: CASSRGHNSPLHF.

This clonotype occurred a few times. The rearrangement links TRBV4-3 to TRBJ1-2, with 10 nucleotides matching TRBD1. CDR3 length equals 17 residues. CDR1 and CDR2 (germline): LGHNA, YSLEER. Trimming at V came to 0 bases and at J to 4 bases, leaving 8 bases not matched to a gene. CDR3 coding DNA: TGCGCCAGCAGCCAAGACTTTGGGACAGGGGTGGCCTATGGCTACACCTTC. Protein sequence: CASSQDFGTGVAYGYTF.

This clonotype has a count of ten or more. The V call is TRBV5-1, the J call TRBJ1-1, with a weak D call TRBD1 (6 bases). With 4 bases removed from V and 3 bases from J, the gap between germline ends came to 16 bases. Germline assignment: CDR1 SGHRS and CDR2 YFSETQ. The CDR3 has 15 residues. In DNA, the CDR3 is TGCGCCAGCAGCCACGGGGGCAGGGTTGACACTGAAGCTTTCTTT. This sequence encodes CASSHGGRVDTEAFF.

The chain combines TRBV7-2 with TRBJ2-4; 8 nucleotides line up with TRBD2. V trimming: 2 bases; J trimming: 8 bases; junction bases outside the gene matches: 8. The germline CDR1 and CDR2 sequences are SGHTA and FQGNSA. The length of the CDR3 is 15 residues. CDR3 residues: CASSLTREAGDIQYF. The CDR3 coding sequence is TGTGCCAGCAGCTTAACGCGGGAGGCCGGCGACATTCAGTACTTC.

The rearrangement links TRBV5-5 to TRBJ2-7; 8 bases agree with TRBD1. Germline V gives CDR1 SGHKS, CDR2 YYEKEE (reference sequence). After removal of 4 bases from V and 3 bases from J, the junction contained 9 bases not matched to a gene. The CDR3 has 15 residues. CDR3 nucleotides: TGTGCCAGCAGCCCAAGGGTAGACAGGGGCTACGAGCAGTACTTC. Translation: CASSPRVDRGYEQYF.

V usage is TRBV12-3 or TRBV12-4 and J usage is TRBJ1-3, with no clear D. The CDR3 loop spans 14 amino acids. V dropped 3 bases and J dropped 9 bases, with 15 bases sitting between them. CDR3 nucleotides: TGTGCCAGCAGTTTCAGGACTGAGGGAGGCACCATATATTTT. Amino acid sequence: CASSFRTEGGTIYF.

This clonotype was found a few times. V is TRBV29-1 and J is TRBJ2-6, with D unclear. Trimming left V 7 bases short and J 7 bases short, with 11 bases between. The germline V gene has CDR1 SQVTM and CDR2 ANQGSEA. This CDR3 has 12 amino acids. Here the CDR3 DNA reads TGCAGCGCTAAGATCGGAGCCAACGTCCTGACTTTC. Protein: CSAKIGANVLTF. The whole variable domain, remainder taken from reference TRBV29-1 and TRBJ2-6, is SAVISQKPSRDICQRGTSLTIQCQVDSQVTMMFWYRQQPGQSLTLIATANQGSEATYESGFVIDKFPISRPNLTFSTLTVSNMSPEDSSIYLCSAKIGANVLTFGAGSRLTVL.

V is TRBV7-9 and J is TRBJ2-1; D might be TRBD1 (6 bases). Trimming left V 3 bases short and J 6 bases short, with 18 bases between. Germline V CDR1 and CDR2: SEHNR, FQNEAQ (reference sequence). This CDR3 is 16 amino acids long. In DNA form, the CDR3 reads TGTGCCAGCAGCTTTCGCCTAGGGGGAATGGGCAATGAGCAGTTCTTC. It is translated as CASSFRLGGMGNEQFF.

The CDR3 loop reads CASYRSMGGDTEAFF. In DNA form, the CDR3 reads TGTGCCAGCTACAGGTCCATGGGGGGAGACACTGAAGCTTTCTTT. J is TRBJ1-1 and V is TRBV18; D might be TRBD1 (5 bases). The V end lost 7 bases, the J end lost 3 bases, and 18 bases lay between the germline ends. The CDR3 runs to 15 residues. In germline, CDR1 is KGHSH, CDR2 LQKENI.

In this sample, this clonotype turned up a few times. The chain couples TRBV5-4 to TRBJ2-5; 7 bases align to TRBD2. This CDR3 region has 16 residues. From germline, CDR1 is SGHNT and CDR2 YYREEE (reference sequence). V lost 4 bases and J lost 0; bases outside the gene matches: 9. This CDR3 reads CASSKPAGPDQETQYF. The DNA for the CDR3 is TGTGCCAGCAGCAAGCCAGCGGGACCAGACCAAGAGACCCAGTACTTC.

This clonotype came up a few times. The chain joins TRBV6-2 or TRBV6-3 to TRBJ2-1; 10 bases fit TRBD2. The V and J ends lost 6 bases and 7 bases, in that order; junction bases with no gene match: 9. Per the germline V gene, CDR1 is MNHEY and CDR2 is SVGEGT. The CDR3 spans 15 residues. Here the CDR3 reads CASSPLAGVRNEQFF. CDR3 nucleotides: TGTGCCAGCAGCCCGCTAGCGGGAGTCAGGAATGAGCAGTTCTTC.

The chain is built from TRBV11-2 and TRBJ2-3; 14 bases fit TRBD2. The junction had 12 bases not matched to a gene; V was cut back by 2 bases and J by 5 bases. Germline CDR1 reads SGHAT; CDR2 reads FQNNGV. The CDR3 sequence is 19 residues long. Here the CDR3 reads CASSLPKGTSGRKRDTQYF. The CDR3 coding sequence is TGTGCCAGCAGCTTACCCAAGGGGACTAGCGGGAGAAAGAGAGATACGCAGTATTTT. The full variable domain, rest sourced from reference TRBV11-2 and TRBJ2-3, is EAGVAQSPRYKIIEKRQSVAFWCNPISGHATLYWYQQILGQGPKLLIQFQNNGVVDDSQLPKDRFSAERLKGVDSTLKIQPAKLEDSAVYLCASSLPKGTSGRKRDTQYFGPGTRLTVL.